This entry lists 10 T cell receptor beta chains sequenced from one sample in a study of PD-L1 blockade in urothelial cancer. The protocol was immunoSEQ multiplex PCR, while the TCRdb copy is restricted to in-frame clones and leaves out a portion. The sample contains about 82,000 clones, roughly 80% of which appear only once. The input for sequencing was PBMCs, taken around atezolizumab (anti-PD-L1) treatment. Receptors were obtained from a man between 70 and 80 years old with urothelial cancer.

The rearrangement joins TRBV5-6 to TRBJ1-3; D not resolved. Germline V lookup: CDR1 SGHDT, CDR2 YYEEEE. Trimming removed 2 bases from V and 0 bases from J, with 12 bases in between. The CDR3 contains 16 residues. The DNA for the CDR3 is TGTGCCAGCAGCTTAATGCGGCGGGACTCTGGAAACACCATATATTTT. It translates to CASSLMRRDSGNTIYF.

The rearrangement uses TRBV19 and TRBJ1-5, with a possible D match to TRBD1 (6 bases). CDR1 is LNHDA, CDR2 SQIVND, per germline (reference sequence). The CDR3 sequence is 15 residues long. V lost 4 bases and J 3 bases, leaving 13 bases between the germline ends. In DNA form, the CDR3 reads TGTGCCAGTAGTACGGGGACATCCACCAATCAGCCCCAGCATTTT. This codes for CASSTGTSTNQPQHF.

The sample holds one count of this clone. This chain links TRBV9 with TRBJ1-2, with 8 bases identical to TRBD1. This CDR3 spans 13 amino acids. Trimming cost V 7 bases and J 6 bases; bases outside gene matches: 8. CDR1 and CDR2 from the germline V gene are SGDLS and YYNGEE. The CDR3: CASSRQGTNGYTF. CDR3 coding DNA: TGTGCCAGCTCCCGACAGGGGACGAATGGCTACACCTTC.

CDR3 region: CASSPRAGAAYNEQFF. CDR3 DNA sequence: TGTGCCAGCAGCCCTCGAGCGGGGGCTGCCTACAATGAGCAGTTCTTC. The chain joins TRBV9 to TRBJ2-1, with 8 bases fitting TRBD2. V shed 4 bases, J shed 2 bases, and the junction held 8 bases outside the gene matches. CDR3 size: 16 residues. Looked up from germline, CDR1 is SGDLS and CDR2 is YYNGEE.

This chain uses TRBV5-4 with TRBJ2-5; TRBD2 might be the D (5 bases). The germline V gene encodes CDR1 SGHNT and CDR2 YYREEE (reference sequence). Trimming cost V 1 base and J 4 bases, with 14 bases left between them. The CDR3 length is 15 residues. The CDR3 region is CASSLRRTEGETQYF. The DNA for the CDR3 is TGTGCCAGCAGCTTGAGAAGGACTGAAGGAGAGACCCAGTACTTC.

The chain combines TRBV7-3 with TRBJ2-7, with D unresolved. V lost 5 bases and J 0 bases, leaving 8 bases between the germline ends. This CDR3 region has 13 residues. CDR1 and CDR2 (germline): SGHTA, FQGTGA. The CDR3 region is CASSLYPSYEQYF. The CDR3 DNA reads as TGTGCCAGCAGCCTATACCCCTCCTACGAGCAGTACTTC.

The chain links TRBV25-1 to TRBJ2-1, with D possibly TRBD1 on 5 matching bases. The CDR3 is 17 residues long. V shed 1 base and J shed 0 bases, with 13 bases lying between them. CDR1 and CDR2 (germline): MGHDK, SYGVNS. CDR3 sequence reads: CASSELGESSSYNEQFF. The CDR3 DNA follows: TGTGCCAGCAGTGAATTAGGGGAATCGAGCTCCTACAATGAGCAGTTCTTC.

The genes are TRBV10-3 and TRBJ1-1, with D hard to call. The CDR3 contains 13 residues. Trimming cost V 8 bases and J 0 bases, with 10 bases left between them. The germline gives CDR1 ENHRY, CDR2 SYGVKD. Here the CDR3 DNA reads TGTGCCATCGGCAACAACATGAACACTGAAGCTTTCTTT. The encoded protein is CAIGNNMNTEAFF.

The chain joins TRBV27 to TRBJ1-1; the match to TRBD1 covers 7 bases. From germline, CDR1 is MNHEY and CDR2 SMNVEV (reference sequence). This CDR3 contains 15 residues. Losses at the gene ends were 1 base for V and 0 bases for J; bases not matched to a gene: 2. The chain's CDR3 is CASSLFGQVNTEAFF. The CDR3 DNA reads as TGTGCCAGCAGTTTATTCGGACAGGTGAACACTGAAGCTTTCTTT.

This clone was recorded only once. The genes are TRBV30 and TRBJ1-4, with TRBD1 as a possible D gene (5 bases). V was clipped by 0 bases and J by 12 bases, with 17 bases between them. CDR1 and CDR2 from the germline V gene are GTSNPN and SVGIG (reference sequence). This CDR3 comprises 14 residues. As DNA, the CDR3 is TGTGCCTGGAGTGTCTTGCCAGCCTCGGGGGAACTGTTTTTT. Translating gives CAWSVLPASGELFF.